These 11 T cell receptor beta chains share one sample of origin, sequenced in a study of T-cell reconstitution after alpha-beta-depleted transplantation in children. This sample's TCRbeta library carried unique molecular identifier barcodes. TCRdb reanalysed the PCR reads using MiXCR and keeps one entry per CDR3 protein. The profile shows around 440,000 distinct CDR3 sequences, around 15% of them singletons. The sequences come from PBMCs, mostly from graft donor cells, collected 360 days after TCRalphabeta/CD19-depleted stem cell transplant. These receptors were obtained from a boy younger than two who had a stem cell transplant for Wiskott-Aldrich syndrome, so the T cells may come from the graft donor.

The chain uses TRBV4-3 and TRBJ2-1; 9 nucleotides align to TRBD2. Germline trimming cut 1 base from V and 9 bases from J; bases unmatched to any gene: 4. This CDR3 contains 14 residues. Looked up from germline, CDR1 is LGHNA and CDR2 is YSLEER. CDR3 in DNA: TGCGCCAGCAGCCAAGGGTTAGCGGGAGTTGAGCAGTTCTTC. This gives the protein CASSQGLAGVEQFF.

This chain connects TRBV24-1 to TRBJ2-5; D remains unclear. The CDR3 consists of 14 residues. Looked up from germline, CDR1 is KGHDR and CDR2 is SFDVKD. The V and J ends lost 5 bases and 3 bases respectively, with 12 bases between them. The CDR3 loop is CATSAGQAKETQYF. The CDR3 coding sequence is TGTGCCACCAGTGCCGGGCAGGCGAAAGAGACCCAGTACTTC.

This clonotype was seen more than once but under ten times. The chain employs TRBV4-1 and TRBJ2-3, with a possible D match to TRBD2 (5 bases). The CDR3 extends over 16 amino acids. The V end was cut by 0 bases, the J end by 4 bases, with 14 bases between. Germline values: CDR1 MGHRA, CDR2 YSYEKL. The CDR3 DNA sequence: TGCGCCAGCAGCCAAGACCCGAGGGTAGTAGCAGATACGCAGTATTTT. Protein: CASSQDPRVVADTQYF.

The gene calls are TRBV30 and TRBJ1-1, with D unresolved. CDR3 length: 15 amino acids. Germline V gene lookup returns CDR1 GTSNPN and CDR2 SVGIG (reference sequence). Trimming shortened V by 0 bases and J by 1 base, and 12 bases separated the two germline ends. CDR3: CAWSVHLRANTEAFF. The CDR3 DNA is TGTGCCTGGAGTGTGCACCTTAGGGCGAACACTGAAGCTTTCTTT.

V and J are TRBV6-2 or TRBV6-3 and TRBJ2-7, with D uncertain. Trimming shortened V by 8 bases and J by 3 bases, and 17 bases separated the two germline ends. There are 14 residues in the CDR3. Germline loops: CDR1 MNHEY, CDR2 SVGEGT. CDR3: CASATYSTDYEQYF. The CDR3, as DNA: TGTGCCAGCGCTACTTACAGTACCGACTACGAGCAGTACTTC.

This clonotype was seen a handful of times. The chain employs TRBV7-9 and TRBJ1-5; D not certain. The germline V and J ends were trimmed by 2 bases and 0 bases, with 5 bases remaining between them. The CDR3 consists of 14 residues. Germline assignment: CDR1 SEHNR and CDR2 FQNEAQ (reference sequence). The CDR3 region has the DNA TGTGCCAGCAGCTTACAGGATAGCAATCAGCCCCAGCATTTT. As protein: CASSLQDSNQPQHF. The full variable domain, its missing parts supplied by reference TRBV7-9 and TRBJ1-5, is DTGVSQNPRHKITKRGQNVTFRCDPISEHNRLYWYRQTLGQGPEFLTYFQNEAQLEKSRLLSDRFSAERPKGSFSTLEIQRTEQGDSAMYLCASSLQDSNQPQHFGDGTRLSIL.

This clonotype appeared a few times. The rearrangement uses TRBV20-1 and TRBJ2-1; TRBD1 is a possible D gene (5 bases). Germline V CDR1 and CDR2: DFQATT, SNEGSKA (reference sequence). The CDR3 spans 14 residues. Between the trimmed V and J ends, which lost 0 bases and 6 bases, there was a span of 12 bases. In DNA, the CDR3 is TGCAGTGCTAGAGATATGTGGCAGGGCAATGAGCAGTTCTTC. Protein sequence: CSARDMWQGNEQFF.

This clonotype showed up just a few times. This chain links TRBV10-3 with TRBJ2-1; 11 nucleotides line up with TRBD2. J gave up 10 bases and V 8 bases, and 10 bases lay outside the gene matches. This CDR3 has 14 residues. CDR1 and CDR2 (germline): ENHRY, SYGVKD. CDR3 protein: CAIGGTSGPKEQFF. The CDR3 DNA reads TGTGCCATCGGGGGGACTAGCGGTCCAAAAGAGCAGTTCTTC.

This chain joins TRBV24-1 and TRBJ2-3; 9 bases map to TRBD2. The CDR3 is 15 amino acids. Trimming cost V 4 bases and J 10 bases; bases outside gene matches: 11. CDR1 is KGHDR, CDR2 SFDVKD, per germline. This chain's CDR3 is CATSDLTSGRGAQYF. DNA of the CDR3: TGTGCCACCAGTGACCTGACTAGCGGCCGGGGGGCGCAGTATTTT.

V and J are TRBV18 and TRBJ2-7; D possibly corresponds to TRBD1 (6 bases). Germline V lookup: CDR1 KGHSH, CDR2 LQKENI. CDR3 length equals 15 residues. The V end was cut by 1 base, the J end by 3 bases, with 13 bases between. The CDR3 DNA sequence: TGTGCCAGCTCACCACAACAGGGACGGTACTACGAGCAGTACTTC. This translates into CASSPQQGRYYEQYF.

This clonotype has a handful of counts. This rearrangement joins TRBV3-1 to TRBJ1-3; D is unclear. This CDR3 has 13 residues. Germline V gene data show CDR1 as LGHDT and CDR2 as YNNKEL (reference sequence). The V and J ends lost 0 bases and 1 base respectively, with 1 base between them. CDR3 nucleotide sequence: TGTGCCAGCAGCCAAGATTCTGGAAACACCATATATTTT. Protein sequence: CASSQDSGNTIYF.